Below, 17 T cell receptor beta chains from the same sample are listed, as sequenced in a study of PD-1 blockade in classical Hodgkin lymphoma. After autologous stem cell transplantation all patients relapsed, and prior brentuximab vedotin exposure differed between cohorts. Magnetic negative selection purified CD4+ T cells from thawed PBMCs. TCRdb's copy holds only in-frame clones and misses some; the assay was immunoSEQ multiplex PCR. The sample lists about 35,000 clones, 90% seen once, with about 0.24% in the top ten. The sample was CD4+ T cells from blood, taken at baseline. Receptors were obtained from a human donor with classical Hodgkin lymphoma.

Written as DNA, the CDR3 is TGTGCCAGTAGTCCCCCGACCTCCTACGAGCAGTACTTC. Its protein is CASSPPTSYEQYF. This rearrangement joins TRBV19 to TRBJ2-7, with D unresolved. V dropped 5 bases and J dropped 0 bases, with 8 bases sitting between them. The CDR3 loop spans 13 amino acids. Germline assignment: CDR1 LNHDA and CDR2 SQIVND (reference sequence).

This CDR3 reads CASSLTGTSGAGDEQFF. The CDR3 coding sequence is TGCGCCAGCAGCTTGACCGGGACTAGCGGGGCAGGAGATGAGCAGTTCTTC. The chain is built from TRBV5-1 and TRBJ2-1; TRBD2 aligns across 13 bases. This CDR3 is 17 amino acids long. Trimming removed 1 base from V and 8 bases from J; junction bases left unmatched: 9. Germline V gene sequence: CDR1 SGHRS, CDR2 YFSETQ.

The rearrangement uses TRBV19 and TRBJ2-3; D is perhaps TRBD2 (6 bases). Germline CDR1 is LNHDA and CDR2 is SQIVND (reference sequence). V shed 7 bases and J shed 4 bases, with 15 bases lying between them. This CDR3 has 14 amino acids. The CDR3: CASTREQLADTQYF. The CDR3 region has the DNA TGTGCCAGTACCCGGGAGCAATTGGCAGATACGCAGTATTTT.

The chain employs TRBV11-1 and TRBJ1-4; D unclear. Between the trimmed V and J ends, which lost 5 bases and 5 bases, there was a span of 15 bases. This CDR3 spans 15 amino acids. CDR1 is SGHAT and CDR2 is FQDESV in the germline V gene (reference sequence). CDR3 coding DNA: TGTGCCAGCAGCGTCCTTGCTCCGCCGAATGAAAAACTGTTTTTT. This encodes CASSVLAPPNEKLFF.

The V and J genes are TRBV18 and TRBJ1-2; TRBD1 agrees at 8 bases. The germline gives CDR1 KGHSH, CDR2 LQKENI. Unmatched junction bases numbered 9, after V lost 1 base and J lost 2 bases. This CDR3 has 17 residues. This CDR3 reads CASSPLPPTGGNYGYTF. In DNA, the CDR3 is TGTGCCAGCTCACCACTACCCCCCACAGGGGGAAACTATGGCTACACCTTC.

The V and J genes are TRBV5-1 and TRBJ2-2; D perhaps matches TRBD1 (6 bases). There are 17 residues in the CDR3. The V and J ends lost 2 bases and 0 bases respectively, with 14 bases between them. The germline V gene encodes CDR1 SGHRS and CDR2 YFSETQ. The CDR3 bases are TGCGCCAGCAGCTTCGGACCGGGACATCCGAACACCGGGGAGCTGTTTTTT. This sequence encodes CASSFGPGHPNTGELFF.

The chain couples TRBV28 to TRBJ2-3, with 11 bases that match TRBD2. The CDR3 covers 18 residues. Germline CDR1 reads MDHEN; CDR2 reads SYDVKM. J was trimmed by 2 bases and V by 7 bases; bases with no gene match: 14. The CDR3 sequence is CASKVLGISGRATDTQYF. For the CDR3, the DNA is TGTGCCAGCAAGGTCCTGGGTATTAGCGGGAGGGCCACAGATACGCAGTATTTT.

The CDR3: CASSGKKYNEQFF. CDR3 bases: TGTGCCAGCAGCGGAAAGAAGTACAATGAGCAGTTCTTC. The V gene is TRBV5-6, the J gene TRBJ2-1; no firm D call. This CDR3 region has 13 residues. Looked up from germline, CDR1 is SGHDT and CDR2 is YYEEEE. V was shortened by 4 bases and J by 4 bases, with 9 bases between the two germline ends.

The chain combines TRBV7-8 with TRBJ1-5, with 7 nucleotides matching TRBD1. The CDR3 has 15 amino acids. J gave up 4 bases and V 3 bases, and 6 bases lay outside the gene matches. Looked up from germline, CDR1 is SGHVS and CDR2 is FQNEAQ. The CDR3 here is CASSFSGGRNQPQHF. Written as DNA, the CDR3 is TGTGCCAGCAGCTTTTCAGGGGGTAGGAATCAGCCCCAGCATTTT.

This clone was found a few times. The CDR3 nucleotides read TGTGCCAGCAGTTTATACGCAGGCGACTCTGGAAACACCATATATTTT. This translates into CASSLYAGDSGNTIYF. The chain joins TRBV27 to TRBJ1-3, with D hard to call. With 1 base removed from V and 0 bases from J, the gap between germline ends came to 10 bases. The germline CDR1 and CDR2 sequences are MNHEY and SMNVEV (reference sequence). The CDR3 has 16 amino acids.

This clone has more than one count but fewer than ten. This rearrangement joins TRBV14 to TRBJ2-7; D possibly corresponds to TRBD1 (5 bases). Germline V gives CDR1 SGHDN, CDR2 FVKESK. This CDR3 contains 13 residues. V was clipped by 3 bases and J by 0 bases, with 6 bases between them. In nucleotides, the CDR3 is TGTGCCAGCAGCCAGGACACCTCCTACGAGCAGTACTTC. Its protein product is CASSQDTSYEQYF.

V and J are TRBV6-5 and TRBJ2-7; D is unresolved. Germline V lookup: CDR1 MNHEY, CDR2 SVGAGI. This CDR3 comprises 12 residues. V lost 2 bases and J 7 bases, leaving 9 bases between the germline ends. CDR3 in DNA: TGTGCCAGCAGTTACACCCCCCGGGAGCAGTACTTC. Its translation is CASSYTPREQYF.

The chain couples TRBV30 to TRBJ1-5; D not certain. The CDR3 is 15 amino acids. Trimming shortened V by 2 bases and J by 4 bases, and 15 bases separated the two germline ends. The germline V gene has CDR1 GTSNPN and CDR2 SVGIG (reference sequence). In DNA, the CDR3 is TGTGCCTGGAGTAGCTGGGGTAGCGTAAATCAGCCCCAGCATTTT. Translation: CAWSSWGSVNQPQHF.

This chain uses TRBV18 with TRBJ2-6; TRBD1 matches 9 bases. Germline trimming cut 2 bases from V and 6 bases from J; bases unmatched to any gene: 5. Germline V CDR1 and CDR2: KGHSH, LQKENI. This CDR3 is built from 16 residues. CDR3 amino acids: CASSPTRQGEANVLTF. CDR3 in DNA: TGTGCCAGCTCACCAACCAGACAGGGGGAGGCCAACGTCCTGACTTTC. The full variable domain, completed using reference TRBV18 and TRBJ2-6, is NAGVMQNPRHLVRRRGQEARLRCSPMKGHSHVYWYRQLPEEGLKFMVYLQKENIIDESGMPKERFSAEFPKEGPSILRIQQVVRGDSAAYFCASSPTRQGEANVLTFGAGSRLTVL.

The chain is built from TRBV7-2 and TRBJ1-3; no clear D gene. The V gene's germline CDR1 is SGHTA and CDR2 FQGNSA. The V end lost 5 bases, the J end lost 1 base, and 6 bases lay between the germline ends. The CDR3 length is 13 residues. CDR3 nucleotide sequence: TGTGCCAGCAGCCTACAATCTGGAAACACCATATATTTT. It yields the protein CASSLQSGNTIYF.

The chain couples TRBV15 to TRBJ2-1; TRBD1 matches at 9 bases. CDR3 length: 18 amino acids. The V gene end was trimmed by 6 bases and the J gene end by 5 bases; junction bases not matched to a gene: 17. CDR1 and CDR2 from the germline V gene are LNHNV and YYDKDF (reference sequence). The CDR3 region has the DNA TGTGCCACCAGACGGGACAGGGACCCTCTGGGCCCCAACAATGAGCAGTTCTTC. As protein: CATRRDRDPLGPNNEQFF.

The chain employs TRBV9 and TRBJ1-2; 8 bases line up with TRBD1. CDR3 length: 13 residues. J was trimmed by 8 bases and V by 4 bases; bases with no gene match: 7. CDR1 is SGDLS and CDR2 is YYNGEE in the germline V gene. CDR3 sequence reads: CASSHGQGSGYTF. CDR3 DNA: TGTGCCAGCAGCCATGGACAGGGCTCCGGCTACACCTTC.